One sample yielded the 27 T cell receptor beta chains listed below, sequenced in a study of early stage breast cancer tumors. The assay was immunoSEQ multiplex PCR, and TCRdb's table has in-frame clones only and misses some. The table includes tens of thousands of clones, around 50% detected once. Sequenced: breast tumor tissue. All receptors derive from a person in their fifties with breast cancer.

This clone appeared once. This chain joins TRBV5-1 and TRBJ2-1; D is possibly TRBD1 or TRBD2 (5 bases each). Germline V CDR1 and CDR2: SGHRS, YFSETQ. V was clipped by 2 bases and J by 5 bases, with 14 bases between them. The CDR3 totals 15 residues. CDR3 DNA sequence: TGCGCCAGCAGCTTCAGGCCCGGGGACGACAATGAGCAGTTCTTC. This gives the protein CASSFRPGDDNEQFF.

This chain joins TRBV6-6 and TRBJ1-1, with 7 nucleotides matching TRBD1. The CDR3 length is 12 residues. Germline loops: CDR1 MNHNY, CDR2 SVGAGI (reference sequence). V trimming: 6 bases; J trimming: 9 bases; junction bases outside the gene matches: 7. The CDR3 spells CASRETGEKAFF. CDR3 sequence (DNA): TGTGCCAGCAGAGAAACAGGGGAGAAAGCTTTCTTT.

The gene calls are TRBV7-3 and TRBJ1-1; D gene unclear. CDR3 length: 14 residues. Germline loops: CDR1 SGHTA, CDR2 FQGTGA. The V end was cut by 2 bases, the J end by 1 base, with 8 bases between. As DNA, the CDR3 is TGTGCCAGCAGCTTATTAGCGGGGAACACTGAAGCTTTCTTT. Protein product: CASSLLAGNTEAFF.

The chain links TRBV5-5 to TRBJ2-1; D is possibly TRBD1 (6 bases). The CDR3 sequence is 15 residues long. Germline CDR1 reads SGHKS; CDR2 reads YYEKEE (reference sequence). Trimming pared 3 bases from V and 5 bases from J, leaving 15 bases between. CDR3 region: CASSSAGTSHNEQFF. The DNA for the CDR3 is TGTGCCAGCAGCTCTGCCGGGACAAGCCACAATGAGCAGTTCTTC. The full variable domain, with the rest looked up from reference TRBV5-5 and TRBJ2-1, is DAGVTQSPTHLIKTRGQQVTLRCSPISGHKSVSWYQQVLGQGPQFIFQYYEKEERGRGNFPDRFSARQFPNYSSELNVNALLLGDSALYLCASSSAGTSHNEQFFGPGTRLTVL.

The CDR3: CASSDRVVKNIQYF. The CDR3 bases are TGTGCCAGCAGTGACAGGGTGGTCAAAAACATTCAGTACTTC. J is TRBJ2-4 and V is TRBV2, with D possibly matching TRBD1 (5 bases). V dropped 3 bases and J dropped 3 bases, with 9 bases sitting between them. Germline V gene data show CDR1 as SNHLY and CDR2 as FYNNEI. This CDR3 has 14 residues. Together with reference TRBV2 and TRBJ2-4, the CDR3 gives the full variable domain: EPEVTQTPSHQVTQMGQEVILRCVPISNHLYFYWYRQILGQKVEFLVSFYNNEISEKSEIFDDQFSVERPDGSNFTLKIRSTKLEDSAMYFCASSDRVVKNIQYFGAGTRLSVL.

This clone appeared a few times. The rearrangement joins TRBV14 to TRBJ1-2; possibly TRBD1 for D (6 bases). Germline V gene lookup returns CDR1 SGHDN and CDR2 FVKESK. CDR3 size: 13 residues. V lost 4 bases, J lost 7 bases, and 13 bases lay in between. The CDR3 protein is CASSPDVRGGYTF. In nucleotides, the CDR3 is TGTGCCAGCAGCCCAGACGTCAGGGGTGGCTACACCTTC.

The chain employs TRBV5-4 and TRBJ1-1, with D uncertain. The V and J ends lost 2 bases and 2 bases respectively, with 7 bases between them. The V gene's germline CDR1 is SGHNT and CDR2 YYREEE (reference sequence). The length of the CDR3 is 13 residues. CDR3 loop: CASSFVGNTEAFF. In DNA form, the CDR3 reads TGTGCCAGCAGCTTTGTAGGCAACACTGAAGCTTTCTTT.

A few counts support this clone. The chain recombines TRBV11-2 with TRBJ1-1; unclear D gene. The ends were cut back, 5 bases at V and 0 bases at J, with 7 bases in the middle. The CDR3 covers 13 residues. Looked up from germline, CDR1 is SGHAT and CDR2 is FQNNGV. DNA for the CDR3: TGTGCCAGCAGCACTAAACTGAACACTGAAGCTTTCTTT. It specifies CASSTKLNTEAFF.

This rearrangement joins TRBV6-6 to TRBJ1-5; tentative D call: TRBD1 (5 bases). The CDR3 extends over 14 amino acids. Germline CDR1 is MNHNY and CDR2 is SVGAGI (reference sequence). V lost 10 bases and J lost 0, with 13 bases in between. For the CDR3, the DNA is TGTGCCATTCGGGACGGATATAGCAATCAGCCCCAGCATTTT. This codes for CAIRDGYSNQPQHF.

This clone was seen only a few times. The gene calls are TRBV2 and TRBJ2-3; no definite D call. CDR3 length equals 14 residues. Per germline, CDR1 SNHLY and CDR2 FYNNEI. The V gene lost 2 bases and the J gene lost 1 base, with 7 bases spanning the gap. CDR3 sequence: CASSESTRTDTQYF. In DNA, the CDR3 is TGTGCCAGCAGTGAATCTACCCGCACAGATACGCAGTATTTT.

Of note for this clone: Other DNA sequences in this sample translate to the same CDR3. The chain recombines TRBV4-1 with TRBJ2-1; D unclear. The CDR3 loop spans 15 amino acids. Trimming removed 1 base at V and 0 bases at J, with 7 bases between. Germline loops: CDR1 MGHRA, CDR2 YSYEKL. CDR3 protein: CASSQGGSSYNEQFF. CDR3 bases: TGCGCCAGCAGCCAAGGGGGTAGCTCCTACAATGAGCAGTTCTTC.

The rearrangement links TRBV5-1 to TRBJ1-1, with a tentative D call TRBD1 (6 bases). Germline-derived CDR1 and CDR2 are SGHRS and YFSETQ. V was pared by 4 bases and J by 1 base, with 11 bases between. The CDR3 loop spans 14 amino acids. The CDR3 region has the DNA TGCGCCAGCAGCCTCAGGGGACAGAACACTGAAGCTTTCTTT. Protein product: CASSLRGQNTEAFF.

The chain links TRBV6-5 to TRBJ2-3; no reliable D call. Trimming stripped 6 bases from V and 2 bases from J, with 6 bases between. CDR3 length: 12 residues. The germline V gene encodes CDR1 MNHEY and CDR2 SVGAGI. The CDR3 nucleotides are TGTGCCAGCAGAGCTGACACAGATACGCAGTATTTT. Translated, it gives CASRADTDTQYF.

V and J are TRBV6-5 and TRBJ1-4, with TRBD1 identical over 7 bases. CDR1 is MNHEY and CDR2 is SVGAGI in the germline V gene. This CDR3 has 11 amino acids. V was pared by 9 bases and J by 8 bases, with 3 bases of the junction left unmatched. CDR3 bases: TGTGCCAGAAGGGACAGAGAAAAACTGTTTTTT. Residues: CARRDREKLFF.

J is TRBJ2-7 and V is TRBV7-9; 8 positions match TRBD1. V shed 6 bases and J 4 bases; nucleotides not matched to a gene: 5. Germline V CDR1 and CDR2: SEHNR, FQNEAQ (reference sequence). The length of the CDR3 is 13 residues. The CDR3 DNA reads TGTGCCAGCAGGCAGACAGGGGTATACGAGCAGTACTTC. Its protein is CASRQTGVYEQYF.

This rearrangement joins TRBV19 to TRBJ1-2; D unclear. Trimming removed 1 base at V and 2 bases at J, with 8 bases between. This CDR3 contains 14 residues. Germline V gives CDR1 LNHDA, CDR2 SQIVND (reference sequence). The CDR3 nucleotides read TGTGCCAGTAGTATAGGGAGACAAAACTATGGCTACACCTTC. It translates to CASSIGRQNYGYTF.

CDR3: CASSLGLADTQYF. The CDR3 DNA follows: TGTGCCAGCAGCTTAGGGCTGGCAGATACGCAGTATTTT. The chain combines TRBV7-9 with TRBJ2-3; D call uncertain. V was clipped by 1 base and J by 4 bases, with 6 bases between them. Germline V gene data show CDR1 as SEHNR and CDR2 as FQNEAQ (reference sequence). The CDR3 is 13 residues long.

The chain combines TRBV2 with TRBJ1-2; D is undetermined. Trimming removed 2 bases at V and 8 bases at J, with 6 bases between. Germline CDR1 SNHLY, CDR2 FYNNEI. The CDR3 runs 11 residues. CDR3 in amino acids: CASSESVGYTF. Written as DNA, the CDR3 is TGTGCCAGCAGTGAATCCGTGGGCTACACCTTC.

J is TRBJ2-7 and V is TRBV13; TRBD1 aligns across 11 bases. The germline CDR1 and CDR2 sequences are PRHDT and FYEKMQ (reference sequence). The J segment lost 6 bases and the V segment lost 5 bases, leaving 6 bases of the junction unmatched. This CDR3 is 14 amino acids long. The CDR3 is CASSDRDRGSEQYF. CDR3 coding DNA: TGTGCCAGCAGCGACCGGGACAGGGGGAGCGAGCAGTACTTC. The full variable domain, in which reference TRBV13 and TRBJ2-7 provide the parts outside the CDR3, is AAGVIQSPRHLIKEKRETATLKCYPIPRHDTVYWYQQGPGQDPQFLISFYEKMQSDKGSIPDRFSAQQFSDYHSELNMSSLELGDSALYFCASSDRDRGSEQYFGPGTRLTVT.

The chain couples TRBV18 to TRBJ2-4; no clear D. Germline V gene lookup returns CDR1 KGHSH and CDR2 LQKENI. Trimming left V 4 bases short and J 0 bases short, with 13 bases between. This CDR3 spans 16 amino acids. CDR3 residues: CASSRRTDLAKNIQYF. The CDR3 bases are TGTGCCAGCTCACGTAGAACAGACTTAGCCAAAAACATTCAGTACTTC. Full variable domain (outside the CDR3, taken from reference TRBV18 and TRBJ2-4): NAGVMQNPRHLVRRRGQEARLRCSPMKGHSHVYWYRQLPEEGLKFMVYLQKENIIDESGMPKERFSAEFPKEGPSILRIQQVVRGDSAAYFCASSRRTDLAKNIQYFGAGTRLSVL.

The chain employs TRBV11-2 and TRBJ1-1; D unresolved. CDR3 length equals 11 residues. Germline-derived CDR1 and CDR2 are SGHAT and FQNNGV. The ends were cut back, 8 bases at V and 2 bases at J, with 6 bases in the middle. This chain's CDR3 is CASAINTEAFF. In DNA form, the CDR3 reads TGTGCCAGCGCTATTAACACTGAAGCTTTCTTT.

This clone was found a few times. This chain joins TRBV7-9 and TRBJ2-7; D possibly corresponds to TRBD1 (6 bases). Germline V gene data show CDR1 as SEHNR and CDR2 as FQNEAQ (reference sequence). V gave up 0 bases and J gave up 2 bases, with 11 bases separating them. The CDR3 contains 15 residues. The CDR3 is CASSLAGAIAYEQYF. The CDR3 nucleotides read TGTGCCAGCAGCTTAGCGGGGGCCATTGCCTACGAGCAGTACTTC.

The rearrangement joins TRBV6-1 to TRBJ1-4; weak D call: TRBD1 (5 bases). CDR1 and CDR2 (germline): MNHNS, SASEGT. V shed 2 bases and J shed 7 bases, with 17 bases lying between them. The CDR3 loop spans 16 amino acids. This chain's CDR3 is CASSEQPPGGGEKLFF. The CDR3 DNA follows: TGTGCCAGCAGTGAACAACCCCCCGGGGGGGGTGAAAAACTGTTTTTT.

Relative to its sample, this clone is large. The rearrangement links TRBV7-3 to TRBJ2-6; D not certain. CDR3 size: 14 residues. Germline CDR1 is SGHTA and CDR2 is FQGTGA. V was clipped by 3 bases and J by 2 bases, with 5 bases between them. Here the CDR3 reads CASSFGTGANVLTF. CDR3 nucleotide sequence: TGTGCCAGCAGCTTTGGGACTGGGGCCAACGTCCTGACTTTC. Combining the CDR3 with reference TRBV7-3 and TRBJ2-6 gives the whole variable domain GAGVSQTPSNKVTEKGKYVELRCDPISGHTALYWYRQSLGQGPEFLIYFQGTGAADDSGLPNDRFFAVRPEGSVSTLKIQRTERGDSAVYLCASSFGTGANVLTFGAGSRLTVL.

The gene calls are TRBV7-9 and TRBJ2-7; TRBD2 might be the D (6 bases). The CDR3 spans 14 residues. Germline V gives CDR1 SEHNR, CDR2 FQNEAQ (reference sequence). V gave up 5 bases and J gave up 0 bases, with 11 bases separating them. The DNA for the CDR3 is TGTGCCAGCAGCCTCACCGGGAGCTCCTACGAGCAGTACTTC. Translated, it gives CASSLTGSSYEQYF.

This rearrangement joins TRBV29-1 to TRBJ2-2, with a weak D call TRBD2 (6 bases). In germline, CDR1 is SQVTM, CDR2 ANQGSEA. The V end lost 4 bases, the J end lost 0 bases, and 12 bases lay between the germline ends. This CDR3 is 15 amino acids long. CDR3 in amino acids: CSVVGGYTNTGELFF. The DNA for the CDR3 is TGCAGCGTTGTGGGGGGATATACGAACACCGGGGAGCTGTTTTTT.

The chain is built from TRBV25-1 and TRBJ2-1, with 8 bases aligning to TRBD1. The germline CDR1 and CDR2 sequences are MGHDK and SYGVNS. Unmatched junction bases numbered 14, after V lost 8 bases and J lost 5 bases. The CDR3 covers 16 residues. DNA for the CDR3: TGTGCCAGCTCCCCAGGGGGGACAGGTTTCCACAATGAGCAGTTCTTC. Translated, it gives CASSPGGTGFHNEQFF.